This entry is about one T cell receptor beta chain. What this receptor recognizes is not known. No base quality values were provided; no much bigger clone lies one nucleotide off. Healthy HIV-negative adults with no recently reported acute infections or vaccinations were included as donors. All donors were Caucasian adults living in Nashville, Tennessee, USA. CD4+ T cells were enriched by magnetic negative selection, after which naive cells were positively selected on CD45RA and the negative fraction was taken as the memory subset. After blood collection by leukapheresis, PBMCs were isolated using Ficoll-Histopaque density gradient centrifugation and then cryopreserved in the vapor phase of liquid nitrogen. Purity and quantity of every magnetically sorted T cell population were checked by analytical flow cytometry. Genomic DNA was isolated from every sorted fraction and measured by UV absorbance on a Nanodrop 2000c.

The source of the sample is a study of shared clonotypes between healthy human individuals (dated by TCRdb to about 2020). General notes on the study: The cohort included three men and a couple of women between 18 and 49 years of age. For each donor, CD4 naive and CD4 memory were each run on three plates, CD8 naive on two plates, and CD8 memory on one plate. Blood TCR repertoires of five healthy adults were deeply sequenced to estimate repertoire size and the extent of clonotype sharing between individuals. To increase sequencing depth and limit assay-specific biases, TCR repertoire library preparation and sequencing were carried out by different laboratories using diverse techniques. Leukapheresis yielded between about 0.85 and 9 billion PBMCs per donor.

Unmatched junction bases come to 7, with V trimmed by 4 bases and J by 5 bases. CDR1 and CDR2 are read off the germline V gene as SGHTA and FQGNSA. Its CDR3 holds 14 amino acids, cysteine through phenylalanine. The sequence is cut down to CDR3 DNA, 42 bases in frame from base 1. Using the deep immunoSEQ assay, multiplex PCR amplified TCR CDR3 regions from genomic DNA. Extracted genomic DNA from each cell subset was distributed evenly across all wells of several immunoSEQ 96-well plates, and each plate was treated as a replicate. Each replicate PCR for sorted subsets received approximately 220 ng genomic DNA, equal to about 29,000 T cell genomes. The purified libraries were quantified using a Qubit 3.0 fluorometer, sized with a Bioanalyzer 2100, and then quantified again using the KAPA Library Quantification kit. Every immunoSEQ 96-well plate was sequenced on a separate single-read 150-cycle Illumina NextSeq 550 flow cell. The study's processing was this. Because only junctional sequences without quality scores were contained in the immunoSEQ output, filtering matching that applied to full-length reads could not be performed. To assign V/J genes and CDR3, sequences were annotated against IMGT germline references using PyIR, a Python wrapper for IgBLAST v1.9. Any read was removed if the V/J assignment was weak (E-value above 1e-6), the CDR3 was missing, or the read contained stop codons, out-of-frame junctions, or ambiguous translated residues. V3J clonotypes were defined as sequences sharing an identical inferred V gene, J gene, and CDR3 amino acid sequence. Percentage overlap between repertoires was calculated by dividing the number of shared unique clonotypes by the size of the smaller repertoire. RTK rarefaction, the Chao1 estimator, and Recon v2.1 estimates of unobserved clonotypes were used to assess repertoire richness. Generation probabilities for all TCRbeta clonotypes obtained by the gDNA method from a few donors were computed using OLGA. The table was pulled from immuneACCESS by TCRdb, which kept in-frame rearrangements only. Such tables lose some clones; where checked, under half of the loss comes from unresolved V genes, and the rest has no known cause. For V, J and clone size, that table is used; D and trimming come from the DNA. Recorded for this sample are approximately 2.4 million clones; more than 90% of them occurred a single time. The ten largest clones add up to roughly 0.13% of the sample.

Results the study describes overall, beyond this receptor: Even with the large sequencing depth, rarefaction of the sorted-subset datasets indicated that sequencing was incomplete. Because the study included a small number of donors, the genetic and exposure-history diversity represented was limited. Naive subsets generally had larger estimated clonotype richness than memory subsets did. Sampling was restricted to blood, and TCR repertoires in tissues likely differ from the TCR repertoires found in blood. When a handful of donors were compared, the shared fraction of clonotypes was about 5% for naive CD4, around 4% for naive CD8, 2.3% for memory CD4, and 0.35% to 0.5% for memory CD8. Compared with non-shared clonotypes, clonotypes shared by all four sorted-subset donors had higher generation probabilities. Based on pairwise subsampling, the degree of clonotype sharing among donors was expected to be affected by sequencing depth.

Material: naive CD4+ T cells sorted from blood. The cell subset or site label corresponds to: CD45RA+ positively selected. Recombination connected TRBV7-2 to TRBJ2-5; 7 middle bases align to TRBD2. The sequence was obtained from a young man in good health. The DNA sequence is as follows: TGTGCCAGCAGCTCCGGGGTCGGGGGGGAGACCCAGTACTTC. This translates into CASSSGVGGETQYF.